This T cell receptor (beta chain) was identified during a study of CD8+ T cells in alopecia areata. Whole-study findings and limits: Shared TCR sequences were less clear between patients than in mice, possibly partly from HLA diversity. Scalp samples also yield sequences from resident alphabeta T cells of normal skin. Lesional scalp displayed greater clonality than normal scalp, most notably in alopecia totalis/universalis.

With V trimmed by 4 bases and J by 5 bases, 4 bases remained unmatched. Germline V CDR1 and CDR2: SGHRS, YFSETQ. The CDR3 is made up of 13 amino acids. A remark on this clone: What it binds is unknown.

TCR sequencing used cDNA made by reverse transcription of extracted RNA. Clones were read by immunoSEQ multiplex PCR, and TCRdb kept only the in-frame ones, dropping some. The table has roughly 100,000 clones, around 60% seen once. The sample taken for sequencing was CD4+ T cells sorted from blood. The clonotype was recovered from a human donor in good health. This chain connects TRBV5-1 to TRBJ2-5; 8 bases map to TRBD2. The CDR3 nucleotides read TGCGCCAGCAGCAATGGCGGGGGGGAGACCCAGTACTTC. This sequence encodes CASSNGGGETQYF.